This passage covers 6 T cell receptor beta chains from one sample sequenced in a study of blood T cell repertoires in COVID-19. TCRdb's copy holds only in-frame clones and misses some; the assay was immunoSEQ multiplex PCR. The sample has 220,000 or so clones, 80% to 85% seen once. The sequencing sample was made of peripheral blood. These receptors were taken from a woman aged 55-75 years with acute or convalescent COVID-19.

This sequence joins TRBV5-6 and TRBJ2-7; TRBD1 might be the D (6 bases). V was pared by 4 bases and J by 3 bases, with 11 bases between. Germline V gives CDR1 SGHDT, CDR2 YYEEEE. This CDR3 spans 13 amino acids. CDR3 nucleotides: TGTGCCAGCAGCGATGTGGACAGCTACGAGCAGTACTTC. Protein product: CASSDVDSYEQYF.

This clone was observed a few times. The rearrangement links TRBV24-1 to TRBJ2-3, with 12 bases aligning to TRBD1. Germline CDR1 KGHDR, CDR2 SFDVKD. The length of the CDR3 is 15 residues. V lost 7 bases, J lost 2 bases, and 3 bases stayed unmatched. CDR3: CATRGTGGPTDTQYF. The CDR3 region has the DNA TGTGCCACCAGAGGGACAGGGGGCCCCACAGATACGCAGTATTTT.

The J gene is TRBJ2-7, the V gene TRBV6-5, with 8 nucleotides matching TRBD2. The CDR3 covers 16 residues. Losses at the gene ends were 0 bases for V and 6 bases for J; bases not matched to a gene: 10. The germline gives CDR1 MNHEY, CDR2 SVGAGI. The CDR3 region is CASSYSAGGAESEQYF. CDR3 in DNA: TGTGCCAGCAGTTACTCGGCCGGGGGGGCCGAGTCCGAGCAGTACTTC.

This clone is a singleton in its sample. The chain combines TRBV2 with TRBJ1-1, with unresolved D. Germline CDR1 reads SNHLY; CDR2 reads FYNNEI. The CDR3 has 13 amino acids. V dropped 3 bases and J dropped 1 base, with 6 bases sitting between them. CDR3 nucleotides: TGTGCCAGCAGTGACAGGAAGAACACTGAAGCTTTCTTT. This encodes CASSDRKNTEAFF.

This rearrangement joins TRBV9 to TRBJ1-3; TRBD1 agrees at 10 bases. Germline V gives CDR1 SGDLS, CDR2 YYNGEE. The length of the CDR3 is 16 residues. Trimming took 4 bases from V and 1 from J; bases not matched to a gene: 5. The chain's CDR3 is CASSLGTGVSGNTIYF. The CDR3 region has the DNA TGTGCCAGCAGCCTCGGGACAGGGGTTTCTGGAAACACCATATATTTT.

V and J are TRBV7-3 and TRBJ2-2; D not certain. The V gene's germline CDR1 is SGHTA and CDR2 FQGTGA. V was cut by 5 bases and J by 4 bases, with 8 bases left in between. The CDR3 consists of 13 residues. The CDR3 bases are TGTGCCAGCAGCCACGGGTCCACCGGGGAGCTGTTTTTT. Amino acids: CASSHGSTGELFF.